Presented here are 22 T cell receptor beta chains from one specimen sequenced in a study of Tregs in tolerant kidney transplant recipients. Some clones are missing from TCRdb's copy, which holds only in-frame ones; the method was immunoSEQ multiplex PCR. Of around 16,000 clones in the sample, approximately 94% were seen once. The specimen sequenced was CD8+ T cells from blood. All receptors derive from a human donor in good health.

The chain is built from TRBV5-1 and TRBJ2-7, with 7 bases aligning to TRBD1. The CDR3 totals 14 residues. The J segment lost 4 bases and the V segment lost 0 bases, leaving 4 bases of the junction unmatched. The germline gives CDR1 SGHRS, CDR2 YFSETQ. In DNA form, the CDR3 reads TGCGCCAGCAGCTTGGTGGCAGGGGGATACGAGCAGTACTTC. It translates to CASSLVAGGYEQYF.

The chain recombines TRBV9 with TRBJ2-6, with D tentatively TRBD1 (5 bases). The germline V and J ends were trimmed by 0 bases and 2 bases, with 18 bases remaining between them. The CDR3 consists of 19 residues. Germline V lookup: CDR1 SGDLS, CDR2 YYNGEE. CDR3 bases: TGTGCCAGCAGCGTAGAATGGGGCAAAATACTTCCTGGGGCCAACGTCCTGACTTTC. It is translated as CASSVEWGKILPGANVLTF.

Written as DNA, the CDR3 is TGTGCCAGCAGTTCGGGAACTTATGGCTACACCTTC. This codes for CASSSGTYGYTF. The chain is built from TRBV28 and TRBJ1-2; D ambiguous. Trimming stripped 4 bases from V and 5 bases from J, with 8 bases between. This CDR3 contains 12 residues. Germline assignment: CDR1 MDHEN and CDR2 SYDVKM.

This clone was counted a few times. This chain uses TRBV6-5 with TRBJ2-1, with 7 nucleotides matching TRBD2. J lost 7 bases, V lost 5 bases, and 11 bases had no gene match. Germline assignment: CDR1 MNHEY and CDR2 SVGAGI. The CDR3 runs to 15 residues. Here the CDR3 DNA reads TGTGCCAGCAGTCCAGCAGGCGGGAGTTTAAATGAGCAGTTCTTC. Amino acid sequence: CASSPAGGSLNEQFF.

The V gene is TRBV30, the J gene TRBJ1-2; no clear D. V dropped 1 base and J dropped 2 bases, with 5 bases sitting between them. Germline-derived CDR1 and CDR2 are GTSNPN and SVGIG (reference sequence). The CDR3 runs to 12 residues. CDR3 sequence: CAWSEANYGYTF. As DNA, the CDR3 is TGTGCCTGGAGTGAGGCGAACTATGGCTACACCTTC.

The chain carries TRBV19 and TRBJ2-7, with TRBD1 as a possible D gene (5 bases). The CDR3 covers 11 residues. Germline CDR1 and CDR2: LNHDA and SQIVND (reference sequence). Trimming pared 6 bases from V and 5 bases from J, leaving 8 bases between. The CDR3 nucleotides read TGTGCCAGTAGAATCAGGGACGAGCAGTACTTC. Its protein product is CASRIRDEQYF.

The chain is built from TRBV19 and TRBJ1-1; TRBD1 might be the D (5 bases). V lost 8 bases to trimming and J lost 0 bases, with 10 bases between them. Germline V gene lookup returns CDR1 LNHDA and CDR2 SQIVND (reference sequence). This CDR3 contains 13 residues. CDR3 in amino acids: CASRGKMNTEAFF. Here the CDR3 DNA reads TGTGCCAGTCGGGGGAAAATGAACACTGAAGCTTTCTTT.

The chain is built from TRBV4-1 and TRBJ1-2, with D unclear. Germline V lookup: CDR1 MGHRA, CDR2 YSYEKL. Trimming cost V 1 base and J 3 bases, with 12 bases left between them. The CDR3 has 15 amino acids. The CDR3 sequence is CASSQVGSSYYGYTF. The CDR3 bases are TGCGCCAGCAGCCAAGTAGGGAGCAGCTACTATGGCTACACCTTC.

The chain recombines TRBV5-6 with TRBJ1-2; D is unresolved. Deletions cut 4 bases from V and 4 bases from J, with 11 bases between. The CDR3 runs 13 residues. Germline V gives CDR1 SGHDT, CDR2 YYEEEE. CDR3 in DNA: TGTGCCAGCAGCCTTCGCAATAGCTATGGCTACACCTTC. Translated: CASSLRNSYGYTF.

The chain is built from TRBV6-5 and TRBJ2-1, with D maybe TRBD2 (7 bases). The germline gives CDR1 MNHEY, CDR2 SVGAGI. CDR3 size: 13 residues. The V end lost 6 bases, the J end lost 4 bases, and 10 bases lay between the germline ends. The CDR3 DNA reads TGTGCCAGCAGGGGGGGGCGTTACAATGAGCAGTTCTTC. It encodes CASRGGRYNEQFF.

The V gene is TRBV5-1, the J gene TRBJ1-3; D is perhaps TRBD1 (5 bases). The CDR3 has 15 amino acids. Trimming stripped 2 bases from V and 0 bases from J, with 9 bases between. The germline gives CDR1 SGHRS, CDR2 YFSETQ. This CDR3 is CASSLGVSSGNTIYF. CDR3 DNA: TGCGCCAGCAGCTTAGGGGTTAGCTCTGGAAACACCATATATTTT.

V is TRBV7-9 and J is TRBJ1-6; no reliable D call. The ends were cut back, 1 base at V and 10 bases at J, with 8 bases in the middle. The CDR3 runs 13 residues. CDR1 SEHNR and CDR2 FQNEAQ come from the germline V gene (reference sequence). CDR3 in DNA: TGTGCCAGCAGCTTAGGGAATCGGTCACCCCTCCACTTT. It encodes CASSLGNRSPLHF.

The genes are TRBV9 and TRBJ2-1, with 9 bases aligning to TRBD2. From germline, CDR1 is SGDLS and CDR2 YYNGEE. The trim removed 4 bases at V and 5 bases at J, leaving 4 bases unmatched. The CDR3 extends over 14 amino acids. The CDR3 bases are TGTGCCAGCAGCATACTAGCGGGTGACAATGAGCAGTTCTTC. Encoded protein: CASSILAGDNEQFF. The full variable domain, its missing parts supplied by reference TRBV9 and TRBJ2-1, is DSGVTQTPKHLITATGQRVTLRCSPRSGDLSVYWYQQSLDQGLQFLIQYYNGEERAKGNILERFSAQQFPDLHSELNLSSLELGDSALYFCASSILAGDNEQFFGPGTRLTVL.

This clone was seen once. DNA for the CDR3: TGTGCCTGGAGTGTTGCCCCAGGGTTCACTGAAGCTTTCTTT. This translates into CAWSVAPGFTEAFF. V usage is TRBV30 and J usage is TRBJ1-1, with a weak D call TRBD1 (5 bases). The CDR3 spans 14 residues. Trimming took off 0 bases at V and 4 bases at J, with 12 bases between the two ends. The germline gives CDR1 GTSNPN, CDR2 SVGIG (reference sequence).

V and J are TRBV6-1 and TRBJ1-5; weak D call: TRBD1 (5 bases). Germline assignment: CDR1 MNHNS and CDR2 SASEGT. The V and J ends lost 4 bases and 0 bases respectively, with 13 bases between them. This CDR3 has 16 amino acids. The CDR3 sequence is CASSAGTGYSNQPQHF. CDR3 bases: TGTGCCAGCAGTGCTGGGACCGGTTATAGCAATCAGCCCCAGCATTTT.

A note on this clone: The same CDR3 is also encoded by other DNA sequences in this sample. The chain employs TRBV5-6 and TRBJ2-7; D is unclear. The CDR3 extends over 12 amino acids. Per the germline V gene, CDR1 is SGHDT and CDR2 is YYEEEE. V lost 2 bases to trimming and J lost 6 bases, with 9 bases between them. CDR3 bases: TGTGCCAGCAGCTTAACCCCCGGCGAGCAGTACTTC. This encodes CASSLTPGEQYF.

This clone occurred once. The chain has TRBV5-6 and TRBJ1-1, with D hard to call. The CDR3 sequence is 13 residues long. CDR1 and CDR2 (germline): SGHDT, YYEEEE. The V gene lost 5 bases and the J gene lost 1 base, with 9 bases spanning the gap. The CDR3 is CASRLTGNTEAFF. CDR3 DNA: TGTGCCAGCAGACTGACGGGGAACACTGAAGCTTTCTTT.

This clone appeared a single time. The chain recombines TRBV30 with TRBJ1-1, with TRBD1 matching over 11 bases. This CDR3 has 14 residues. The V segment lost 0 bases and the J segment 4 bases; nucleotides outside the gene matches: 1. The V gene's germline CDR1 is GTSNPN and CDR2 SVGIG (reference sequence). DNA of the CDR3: TGTGCCTGGAGTGTTGGGACAGGGGGCACTGAAGCTTTCTTT. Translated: CAWSVGTGGTEAFF.

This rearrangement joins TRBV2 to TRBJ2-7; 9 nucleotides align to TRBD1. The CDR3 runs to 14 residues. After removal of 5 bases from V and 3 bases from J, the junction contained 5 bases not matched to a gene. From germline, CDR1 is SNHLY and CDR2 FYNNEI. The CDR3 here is CASSLGQGLYEQYF. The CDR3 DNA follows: TGTGCCAGCAGTCTGGGACAGGGCCTCTACGAGCAGTACTTC.

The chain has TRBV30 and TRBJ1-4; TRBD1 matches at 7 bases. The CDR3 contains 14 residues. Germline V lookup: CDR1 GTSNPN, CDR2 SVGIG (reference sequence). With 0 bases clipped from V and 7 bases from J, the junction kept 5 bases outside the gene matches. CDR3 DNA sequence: TGTGCCTGGAGTGTAAGGGCAGGGGGTGAAAAACTGTTTTTT. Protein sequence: CAWSVRAGGEKLFF.

Here the CDR3 DNA reads TGTGCCAGCAGCTCACAACAGGAAAGGGGAACTGAAGCTTTCTTT. Protein sequence: CASSSQQERGTEAFF. The gene calls are TRBV7-6 and TRBJ1-1; the D gene is possibly TRBD1 (5 bases). Deletions cut 4 bases from V and 5 bases from J, with 17 bases between. The germline V gene encodes CDR1 SGHVS and CDR2 FNYEAQ. The CDR3 spans 15 residues.

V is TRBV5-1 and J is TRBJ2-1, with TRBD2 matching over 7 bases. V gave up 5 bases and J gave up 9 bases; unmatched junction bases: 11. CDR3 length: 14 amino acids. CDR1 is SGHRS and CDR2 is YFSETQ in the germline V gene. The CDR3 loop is CASRMGLTFAEQFF. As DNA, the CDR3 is TGCGCCAGCAGGATGGGACTAACATTCGCTGAGCAGTTCTTC.